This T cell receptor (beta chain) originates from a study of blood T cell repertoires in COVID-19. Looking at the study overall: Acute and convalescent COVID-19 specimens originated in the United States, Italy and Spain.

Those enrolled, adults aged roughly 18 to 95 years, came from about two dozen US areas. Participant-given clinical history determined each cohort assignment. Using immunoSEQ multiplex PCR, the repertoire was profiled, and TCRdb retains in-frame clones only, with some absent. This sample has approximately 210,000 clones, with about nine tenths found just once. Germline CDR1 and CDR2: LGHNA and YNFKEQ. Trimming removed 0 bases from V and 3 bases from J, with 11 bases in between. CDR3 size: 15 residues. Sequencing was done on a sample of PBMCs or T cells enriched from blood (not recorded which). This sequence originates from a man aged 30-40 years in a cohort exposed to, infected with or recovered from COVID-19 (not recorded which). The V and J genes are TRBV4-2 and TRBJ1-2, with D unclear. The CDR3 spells CASSQDDGDYYGYTF. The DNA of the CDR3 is TGTGCCAGCAGCCAAGATGACGGAGATTACTATGGCTACACCTTC.